These 24 T cell receptor beta chains originate from one sample sequenced in a study of blood T cell repertoires in COVID-19. Clones were sequenced by immunoSEQ multiplex PCR, and TCRdb holds only the in-frame ones, with some missing. The repertoire holds over 95,000 clones, with around 84% as singletons. Sequences were obtained from peripheral blood. The receptor source for this set is a woman between 40 and 50 years old with acute or convalescent COVID-19.

The CDR3 region has the DNA TGCGCCAGCAGCCCTACAGGGATGGTTAATGAAAAACTGTTTTTT. Translating gives CASSPTGMVNEKLFF. This chain links TRBV5-1 with TRBJ1-4; D might be TRBD1 (6 bases). The V and J ends lost 4 bases and 4 bases respectively, with 14 bases between them. The CDR3 sequence is 15 residues long. Germline V gene lookup returns CDR1 SGHRS and CDR2 YFSETQ. The full variable domain, with the rest looked up from reference TRBV5-1 and TRBJ1-4, is KAGVTQTPRYLIKTRGQQVTLSCSPISGHRSVSWYQQTPGQGLQFLFEYFSETQRNKGNFPGRFSGRQFSNSRSEMNVSTLELGDSALYLCASSPTGMVNEKLFFGSGTQLSVL.

This clone has a single count. The rearrangement joins TRBV7-2 to TRBJ1-1; possibly TRBD1 for D (5 bases). Per germline, CDR1 SGHTA and CDR2 FQGNSA. V was cut by 2 bases and J by 6 bases, with 13 bases left in between. The CDR3 is 14 amino acids. The CDR3 reads CASSLMTAYAEAFF. The CDR3 DNA reads TGTGCCAGCAGCTTAATGACAGCTTACGCTGAAGCTTTCTTT.

The V call is TRBV6-6, the J call TRBJ1-4; D perhaps matches TRBD1 (5 bases). The V end lost 5 bases, the J end lost 0 bases, and 10 bases lay between the germline ends. Germline-derived CDR1 and CDR2 are MNHNY and SVGAGI (reference sequence). The CDR3 is 15 amino acids. The CDR3 DNA reads as TGTGCCAGCAGTCGACAGTACGCAACTAATGAAAAACTGTTTTTT. Encoded protein: CASSRQYATNEKLFF.

The CDR3 reads CASSQILNTEAFF. In DNA form, the CDR3 reads TGTGCCAGCAGCCAAATATTGAACACTGAAGCTTTCTTT. The gene calls are TRBV3-1 (or the pseudogene TRBV3-2) and TRBJ1-1; no definite D call. Trimming took off 2 bases at V and 0 bases at J, with 4 bases between the two ends. The CDR3 runs to 13 residues. CDR1 and CDR2 from the germline V gene are LGHDT and YNNKEL (reference sequence).

CDR3 nucleotide sequence: TGTGCCAGCAGTGATTGGGGACAGGGGAACTCTGGAAACACCATATATTTT. Translation: CASSDWGQGNSGNTIYF. This rearrangement joins TRBV2 to TRBJ1-3, with 10 bases aligning to TRBD1. Germline CDR1 is SNHLY and CDR2 is FYNNEI. There are 17 residues in the CDR3. V shed 3 bases, J shed 0 bases, and the junction held 5 bases outside the gene matches.

This clone was recorded once. The chain is built from TRBV5-4 and TRBJ1-1; no definite D call. The CDR3 is 12 amino acids. Trimming shortened V by 2 bases and J by 1 base, and 3 bases separated the two germline ends. Per germline, CDR1 SGHNT and CDR2 YYREEE (reference sequence). CDR3 sequence: CASSFRNTEAFF. As DNA, the CDR3 is TGTGCCAGCAGCTTCAGGAACACTGAAGCTTTCTTT. Based on the CDR3 plus reference TRBV5-4 and TRBJ1-1, the full variable domain is ETGVTQSPTHLIKTRGQQVTLRCSSQSGHNTVSWYQQALGQGPQFIFQYYREEENGRGNFPPRFSGLQFPNYSSELNVNALELDDSALYLCASSFRNTEAFFGQGTRLTVV.

This clone appeared a few times. This chain joins TRBV7-2 and TRBJ2-2, with D perhaps TRBD1 (5 bases). This CDR3 region has 12 residues. V was clipped by 6 bases and J by 4 bases, with 6 bases between them. CDR1 and CDR2 from the germline V gene are SGHTA and FQGNSA. This CDR3 reads CASRGVTGELFF. CDR3 nucleotide sequence: TGTGCCAGCAGAGGGGTCACCGGGGAGCTGTTTTTT. The full variable domain, its missing parts supplied by reference TRBV7-2 and TRBJ2-2, is GAGVSQSPSNKVTEKGKDVELRCDPISGHTALYWYRQSLGQGLEFLIYFQGNSAPDKSGLPSDRFSAERTGGSVSTLTIQRTQQEDSAVYLCASRGVTGELFFGEGSRLTVL.

The chain links TRBV11-3 to TRBJ2-6; the match to TRBD2 covers 7 bases. CDR3 length: 16 amino acids. Germline values: CDR1 SGHNT, CDR2 YENEEA. Trimming at V came to 5 bases and at J to 4 bases, leaving 8 bases not matched to a gene. The CDR3 DNA is TGTGCCAGCAGCCCTGGAGGCGGGAGAGGGGCCAACGTCCTGACTTTC. Protein sequence: CASSPGGGRGANVLTF.

The chain couples TRBV11-2 to TRBJ2-1; a weak D match, TRBD2 (7 bases). In germline, CDR1 is SGHAT, CDR2 FQNNGV. CDR3 length: 17 residues. Trimming removed 2 bases at V and 5 bases at J, with 19 bases between. The CDR3, as DNA: TGTGCCAGCAGCTTACTCAGCCCGTGGCGGGGGCACAATGAGCAGTTCTTC. Translated, it gives CASSLLSPWRGHNEQFF.

The rearrangement links TRBV5-1 to TRBJ1-2; 10 bases are a match to TRBD1. The V gene end was trimmed by 3 bases and the J gene end by 7 bases; junction bases not matched to a gene: 12. The CDR3 sequence is 16 residues long. CDR1 and CDR2 from the germline V gene are SGHRS and YFSETQ. CDR3 sequence (DNA): TGCGCCAGCAGCTCCGACAGGGGGCTTTCTTCTTTTGGCTACACCTTC. It yields the protein CASSSDRGLSSFGYTF.

The CDR3 nucleotides are TGCAGCGTCACCCTTTATGGGGCCATCGCACGGGCAGATACGCAGTATTTT. Protein: CSVTLYGAIARADTQYF. The chain couples TRBV29-1 to TRBJ2-3; D perhaps matches TRBD1 (5 bases). CDR1 and CDR2 from the germline V gene are SQVTM and ANQGSEA. This CDR3 spans 17 amino acids. The V and J ends lost 6 bases and 4 bases respectively, with 26 bases between them.

V usage is TRBV5-4 and J usage is TRBJ2-1; TRBD2 matches 10 bases. Germline V lookup: CDR1 SGHNT, CDR2 YYREEE (reference sequence). V shed 0 bases and J 7 bases; nucleotides not matched to a gene: 7. This CDR3 comprises 16 residues. CDR3 DNA: TGTGCCAGCAGCTTGGGAGTAGCGGGGGGCCGTAATGAGCAGTTCTTC. It translates to CASSLGVAGGRNEQFF.

The V and J genes are TRBV7-8 and TRBJ1-2; 7 bases line up with TRBD1. The CDR3 sequence is 13 residues long. The V gene end was trimmed by 4 bases and the J gene end by 12 bases; junction bases not matched to a gene: 11. Germline V gives CDR1 SGHVS, CDR2 FQNEAQ. CDR3 DNA sequence: TGTGCCAGCAGCTCCTATACAGGGGTCGAGGACACCTTC. Its protein product is CASSSYTGVEDTF.

The chain uses TRBV7-2 and TRBJ2-7; D might be TRBD2 (7 bases). The CDR3 spans 15 residues. Looked up from germline, CDR1 is SGHTA and CDR2 is FQGNSA. V was cut by 2 bases and J by 1 base, with 12 bases left in between. CDR3 bases: TGTGCCAGCAGCTTATATGGGGGGGCGTCCTACGAGCAGTACTTC. Translation: CASSLYGGASYEQYF.

This clone was picked up a small number of times. The chain links TRBV2 to TRBJ1-4; D possibly corresponds to TRBD1 (5 bases). The CDR3 sequence is 11 residues long. Germline CDR1 SNHLY, CDR2 FYNNEI. V was cut by 8 bases and J by 7 bases, with 8 bases left in between. The CDR3 reads CASRGGEKLFF. The CDR3 DNA follows: TGTGCCAGCCGGGGGGGTGAAAAACTGTTTTTT.

The sample holds a few counts of this clone. The J gene is TRBJ2-2, the V gene TRBV19; the match to TRBD2 covers 9 bases. Germline loops: CDR1 LNHDA, CDR2 SQIVND (reference sequence). The CDR3 runs 17 residues. V trimming: 2 bases; J trimming: 3 bases; junction bases outside the gene matches: 7. Here the CDR3 DNA reads TGTGCCAGTAGTATACTCCTAGCGGGGTCGGACACCGGGGAGCTGTTTTTT. The encoded protein is CASSILLAGSDTGELFF.

This sequence joins TRBV7-9 and TRBJ1-6; possible D gene TRBD1, 6 bases. CDR1 is SEHNR and CDR2 is FQNEAQ in the germline V gene (reference sequence). The CDR3 consists of 14 residues. The V end lost 4 bases, the J end lost 10 bases, and 14 bases lay between the germline ends. The CDR3 DNA reads as TGTGCCAGCAGCTCGACGGCAGGGGAATCACCCCTCCACTTT. It specifies CASSSTAGESPLHF. Drawing the rest from reference TRBV7-9 and TRBJ1-6, the complete variable domain is DTGVSQNPRHKITKRGQNVTFRCDPISEHNRLYWYRQTLGQGPEFLTYFQNEAQLEKSRLLSDRFSAERPKGSFSTLEIQRTEQGDSAMYLCASSSTAGESPLHFGNGTRLTVT.

This clone was picked up a small number of times. V usage is TRBV9 and J usage is TRBJ1-6, with D perhaps matching TRBD1 (6 bases). Germline CDR1 reads SGDLS; CDR2 reads YYNGEE. The CDR3 runs 14 residues. Trimming left V 2 bases short and J 7 bases short, with 10 bases between. CDR3 loop: CASSVRTDNSPLHF. In DNA, the CDR3 is TGTGCCAGCAGCGTCCGGACAGACAATTCACCCCTCCACTTT.

A single count supports this clone. The gene calls are TRBV6-5 and TRBJ2-3; unclear D gene. CDR1 MNHEY and CDR2 SVGAGI come from the germline V gene. The CDR3 loop spans 16 amino acids. Trimming shortened V by 0 bases and J by 6 bases, and 16 bases separated the two germline ends. The CDR3 loop reads CASSYSSSLLPDTQYF. The CDR3 DNA reads TGTGCCAGCAGTTACTCGAGTTCACTTCTCCCGGATACGCAGTATTTT.

The chain recombines TRBV7-7 with TRBJ2-3; 9 nucleotides line up with TRBD1. Germline CDR1 reads SSHAT; CDR2 reads FNYEAQ (reference sequence). The V gene end was trimmed by 5 bases and the J gene end by 3 bases; junction bases not matched to a gene: 3. The CDR3 totals 14 residues. Written as DNA, the CDR3 is TGTGCCAGCAGCCAACAGGGGGCTACAGATACGCAGTATTTT. It is translated as CASSQQGATDTQYF.

The gene calls are TRBV19 and TRBJ2-1, with 8 bases that match TRBD1. The CDR3 totals 15 residues. In germline, CDR1 is LNHDA, CDR2 SQIVND (reference sequence). V trimming: 8 bases; J trimming: 3 bases; junction bases outside the gene matches: 9. The CDR3 region is CASRLTGADYNEQFF. In nucleotides, the CDR3 is TGTGCCAGTCGGTTGACAGGGGCGGACTACAATGAGCAGTTCTTC.

The V gene is TRBV29-1, the J gene TRBJ2-1; 7 bases fit TRBD2. The CDR3 loop spans 16 amino acids. CDR1 and CDR2 (germline): SQVTM, ANQGSEA. Germline trimming cut 4 bases from V and 4 bases from J; bases unmatched to any gene: 13. Here the CDR3 reads CSVVKEGGWAYNEQFF. Here the CDR3 DNA reads TGCAGCGTTGTCAAAGAGGGAGGGTGGGCTTACAATGAGCAGTTCTTC.

This chain uses TRBV2 with TRBJ1-4, with TRBD1 identical over 8 bases. Per germline, CDR1 SNHLY and CDR2 FYNNEI. CDR3 length: 17 amino acids. Trimming cost V 8 bases and J 5 bases; bases outside gene matches: 16. The CDR3 DNA is TGTGCCAGCCGTCGGACAGGGTTAGCCGCGGCAAATGAAAAACTGTTTTTT. Amino acid sequence: CASRRTGLAAANEKLFF.

This chain joins TRBV19 and TRBJ2-7; 9 nucleotides agree with TRBD1. CDR3 size: 13 residues. With V trimmed by 4 bases and J by 9 bases, 7 bases remained unmatched. CDR1 is LNHDA, CDR2 SQIVND, per germline (reference sequence). For the CDR3, the DNA is TGTGCCAGTAGTAGGACAGGGGAGAGCGGGCAGTACTTC. Translated: CASSRTGESGQYF.